A selection of T cell receptor beta chains follows, all from one sample in a study of blood T cells in healthy people across ages. MiXCR, run by TCRdb on the 5' RACE reads, gives a single entry per CDR3 protein. The table lists about 1.4 million distinct CDR3 sequences, around 55% of them singletons. The source material was blood. Every receptor here comes from a man between 18 and 29 years old in good health. The CDR3 runs from the conserved cysteine through the conserved F or W. The D gene is left open where the match is weak. The listing skips clone size in some rows; elsewhere it reads once, few, many or a size class.

V	J	D	size	DNA	CDR3
TRBV25-1	TRBJ1-2	NA	NA	TGTGCCAGTGAGTCCGGGGACCCGCTTAGGTCGGGCTACACCTTC	CASESGDPLRSGYTF
TRBV15	TRBJ2-4	NA	NA	TGTGCCACCAGCAGAGATCTTGAGACCCCCCTCTTATTCGGAGGGCAGTACTTC	CATSRDLETPLLFGGQYF
TRBV28	TRBJ2-5	TRBD1	NA	TGTGCCAGCAGCCTACATAGACAGGGTGATGTAGAGACCCAGTACTTC	CASSLHRQGDVETQYF
TRBV10-3	TRBJ2-7	NA	few	TGTGCCATCAGCCCCCATCCAAAACCAACTTCCTACGAGCAGTACTTC	CAISPHPKPTSYEQYF
TRBV15	TRBJ2-3	NA	NA	TGTGCCACCAGCAGAGTCCCGGCCACAGATACGCAGTATTTT	CATSRVPATDTQYF
TRBV7-2	TRBJ1-2	NA	NA	TGTGCCAGCAGCTTAAATGCGGGGGGGAACTATGGCTACACCTTC	CASSLNAGGNYGYTF
TRBV7-2	TRBJ2-3	NA	few	TGTGCCAGCAGCTTATTGCGGGGTGTCCTAGATACGCAGTATTTT	CASSLLRGVLDTQYF
TRBV3-1	TRBJ1-6	TRBD1	NA	TGTGCCAGCAGCCGGACAGGGACCAATTCACCCCTCCACTTT	CASSRTGTNSPLHF
TRBV7-2	TRBJ2-3	TRBD2	NA	TGTGCCAGCAGCTTATCTGGCGGGGGGGCCCCTGGGACGCAGTATTTT	CASSLSGGGAPGTQYF
TRBV5-6	TRBJ1-5	NA	once	TGTGCCAGCAGCGCGGACAGAGGGCAGCCCCAGCATTTT	CASSADRGQPQHF
TRBV9	TRBJ2-7	NA	NA	TGTGCCAGCAGCCGGGGGGCAATGAGCTCCTACGAGCAGTACTTC	CASSRGAMSSYEQYF
TRBV28	TRBJ2-7	NA	few	TGTGCCAGCACCAAATGGTCGACAGTGGTGGACGAGCAGTACTTC	CASTKWSTVVDEQYF
TRBV13	TRBJ2-3	NA	NA	TGTGCCAGCAGCTCCCCCGGGACCCACAGAGATACGCAGTATTTT	CASSSPGTHRDTQYF